This T cell receptor beta chain was sequenced during a study of T cell repertoires in cytomegalovirus infection. In TCRdb, the reads were re-called with MiXCR into one record per CDR3 protein. This table has over 85,000 distinct CDR3 sequences, more than 15% appearing once. The study's findings and limits: Cumulative public TCR beta family frequency identified CMV carriers with the relevant HLA.

In this sample, this clonotype turned up many times. Its antigen remains unknown. The CDR3 has 16 residues. Between the trimmed V and J ends, which lost 5 bases and 8 bases, there was a span of 21 bases. The germline V gene encodes CDR1 SGHTA and CDR2 FQGNSA. Sequenced: PBMCs. The gene calls are TRBV7-2 and TRBJ1-4; weak D call: TRBD1 (6 bases). The sequence came from a human donor in good health (CMV status not recorded). Some clones in this sample may be carry-over from other donors' samples. As DNA, the CDR3 is TGTGCCAGCAGCCTAGTACGGGCAGGGGTCGGGGAAAAACTGTTTTTT. It is translated as CASSLVRAGVGEKLFF.